This TCR beta chain derives from a study of T cells in Graves' hyperthyroidism and ophthalmopathy (dated by TCRdb to between 2018 and 2020). Context from the whole study: Peripheral blood was collected at initial diagnosis, before any treatment. A discovery cohort of about a hundred patients, about 40 with Graves' ophthalmopathy and under 60 with stable Graves' hyperthyroidism, was used to find distinguishing TCR V-J signatures. An independent validation cohort of fewer than 20 hyperthyroidism patients and about 15 patients who later progressed to ophthalmopathy tested prospective prediction of ophthalmopathy. The approximately 95 discovery patients were divided at random into training and test sets in a 7:3 ratio. In roughly six Graves' hyperthyroidism patients, the study also compared T-cell repertoires from thyroid tissue with T-cell repertoires from blood. Once sampling was done, hyperthyroidism patients were given methimazole at a starting dose of 30 mg daily, whereas ophthalmopathy patients were given high-dose intravenous methylprednisolone. TCR Vbeta CDR3 sequencing of 130 to 150 peripheral blood samples (43 ophthalmopathy, 75 to 85 hyperthyroidism and around 17 progressor patients) is reported in the paper.

This clonotype was found a few times. Which antigen it targets is not known. It has no much larger one-base neighbor in the sample; base qualities were not kept. Overall results and qualifications from the work: Blood samples also contained most of the expanded thyroid clonotypes (frequency above 0.001), which suggests that blood repertoires may reflect thyroid immune responses. In validation, the model predicted progression to ophthalmopathy a median of roughly 6.5 months before onset, with approximately 70% sensitivity and 72.22% specificity. In cross-validation, a model built on a 13 V-J signature told ophthalmopathy apart from stable hyperthyroidism with approximately 90% sensitivity and around 84% specificity, and in testing the same model reached 80%/75%. No statistical method was used to set the sample size in advance, and investigators knew the group allocation.

V is cut by 1 base and J by 0 bases, and the space between the germline ends is 10 bases. CDR1 is given as DFQATT and CDR2 as SNEGSKA, both from the germline V gene (reference sequence). Counted from cysteine to phenylalanine, this CDR3 has 15 amino acids. Only the CDR3 part of the read is kept: 45 bases, read in frame from the first base. Moderately to severely active disease, a Clinical Activity Score of at least 3, a NOSPECS grade of at least 4, and a duration under 3 months were present in ophthalmopathy patients. The study excluded patients with uncontrolled infections, other autoimmune diseases, pregnancy or lactation. Diagnoses relied on clinical symptoms, serum thyroxine and TRAb, thyroid ultrasound and orbital computed tomography. Ficoll-Paque density gradient centrifugation was used to isolate PBMCs from around 9.1 ml of fresh peripheral blood. Total RNA was extracted with Trizol reagent, and quality was checked on an Agilent 2100 Bioanalyzer.

TCR beta CDR3 regions were amplified from RNA transcripts. For the first round of RT-PCR on the TCR CDR3, the HTBI primer set was used together with the Qiagen OneStep RT-PCR kit. A second multiplex PCR round built the libraries, followed by size selection and purification. The libraries were sequenced on an Illumina HiSeq2000 using paired-end 100 bp reads. The original pipeline was this. SOAPnuke was used to process the raw data, throwing out any read that contained adapters or uncalled bases, had a mean Phred below 15, or lacked an exact constant-primer or identifier match. High-quality paired reads were merged using COPE v1.2.5, and each unique nucleotide sequence was defined as a clonotype. Clonotypes were aligned to IMGT TRBV, TRBD and TRBJ reference segments using MiTCR v1.1. Analysis was restricted to V-J combinations with a frequency above 0.0001, which covered just over 98% of repertoires. A TCS score was defined as the ratio of F50 (clonal expansion) to E x V (chaos), with BLOSUM62-based TCRdist applied between CDR3 peptides within each V-J. Welch's t-statistics and random forest reduced around 510 V-J features to 13, which were used in a naive Bayes classifier (R e1071). TCRdb applied fastp at Q25 and MiXCR to the public reads, then kept only in-frame beta chains. Identical CDR3 proteins give one entry, which carries the most common genes and DNA. The V and J calls here are based on TCRdb, not the publication. For this sample the table gives a few hundred thousand distinct CDR3 sequences, of which roughly 15% were detected only once. The ten largest clones represent roughly 3.4% of the sample.

The sample consisted of blood. This sequence originates from a woman aged 35 to 49 with Graves' ophthalmopathy. The rearranged segments are TRBV20-1 and TRBJ1-5; there is no confident call for the D gene. The CDR3 region reads CSARARTDSNQPQHF. The DNA sequence is given as TGCAGTGCTAGAGCCCGGACGGATAGCAATCAGCCCCAGCATTTT.